These 27 T cell receptor beta chains came from one sample sequenced in a study of post-analysis software for immune sequencing data. Included in the TCR beta cDNA libraries were unique molecular identifiers. From the PCR reads, TCRdb called clonotypes with MiXCR, one entry per CDR3 protein. The sample shows 150,000 to 200,000 distinct CDR3 sequences, about 32% of them seen only once. General study points: The five TRBV segments detected at higher frequency in patients than in controls included TRBV5-6, TRBV5-1 and TRBV20-1.

For these receptors, no antigen is known. The specimen was blood. The receptors shown here come from a girl under 18 with multiple sclerosis.

Only a few counts were recorded for this clonotype. The V gene is TRBV28, the J gene TRBJ1-2; D is undetermined. With 0 bases removed from V and 4 bases from J, the gap between germline ends came to 9 bases. Per germline, CDR1 MDHEN and CDR2 SYDVKM. CDR3 size: 14 residues. The CDR3 sequence: CASSLWLGVYGYTF. CDR3 bases: TGTGCCAGCAGTTTATGGCTGGGCGTCTATGGCTACACCTTC.

This clonotype has ten or more counts. DNA for the CDR3: TGTGCCAGCAGCTTAACCCGGACGGCCTATGGCTACACCTTC. It encodes CASSLTRTAYGYTF. The chain carries TRBV7-3 and TRBJ1-2; D is undetermined. CDR1 is SGHTA and CDR2 is FQGTGA in the germline V gene. The CDR3 has 14 residues. Trimming stripped 0 bases from V and 4 bases from J, with 9 bases between.

A word on this clonotype: The conserved closing phenylalanine or tryptophan is absent in this CDR3, likely reflecting a read error. This chain uses TRBV5-1 with TRBJ2-1, with 11 bases identical to TRBD2. The CDR3 runs 15 residues. The germline CDR1 and CDR2 sequences are SGHRS and YFSETQ. The V gene end was trimmed by 1 base and the J gene end by 4 bases; junction bases not matched to a gene: 1. CDR3 amino acids: CASSLLAGGYNEQFL. The CDR3 DNA reads as TGCGCCAGCAGCTTGCTAGCGGGAGGTTACAATGAGCAGTTCTTA.

The chain employs TRBV20-1 and TRBJ1-5, with D maybe TRBD1 (6 bases). Trimming stripped 6 bases from V and 3 bases from J, with 9 bases between. CDR1 and CDR2 from the germline V gene are DFQATT and SNEGSKA (reference sequence). The CDR3 is made up of 12 amino acids. CDR3 nucleotide sequence: TGCAGTGCCCACAGGGCCAATCAGCCCCAGCATTTT. It yields the protein CSAHRANQPQHF.

This chain uses TRBV21-1 with TRBJ2-5; TRBD2 reflects the table's D call only, with no check against the DNA. The J call may be incorrect, as the DNA end agrees better with TRBJ2-7. TRBV21-1 is described as a pseudogene. The CDR3 contains 15 residues. The CDR3 sequence is CASSYPMRATYEQYF. The CDR3 coding sequence is TGTGCCAGCTCCTACCCTATGCGGGCGACCTACGAGCAGTACTTC.

Turning to this clonotype: This may be a read error, as it is one base from a much larger clone. This chain connects TRBV29-1 to TRBJ1-1; D is possibly TRBD1 (6 bases). This CDR3 has 15 residues. Germline assignment: CDR1 SQVTM and CDR2 ANQGSEA. V shed 0 bases and J shed 0 bases, with 11 bases lying between them. The CDR3 bases are TGCAGCGTTGAAGAATCAGGACAGATGAACACTGAAGCTTTCTTT. Protein sequence: CSVEESGQMNTEAFF.

This clonotype was counted once. The V gene is TRBV24-1, the J gene TRBJ1-5; no clear D gene. The V gene lost 1 base and the J gene lost 3 bases, with 15 bases spanning the gap. The CDR3 length is 17 residues. Germline CDR1 KGHDR, CDR2 SFDVKD. Written as DNA, the CDR3 is TGTGCCACCAGTGATTTTCTAGCAGGCCCAGACAATCAGCCCCAGCATTTT. It is translated as CATSDFLAGPDNQPQHF.

Turning to this clonotype: This could be a read error, since a much larger clone is one nucleotide away. The chain employs TRBV10-3 and TRBJ2-7; 10 bases fit TRBD1. CDR1 and CDR2 (germline): ENHRY, SYGVKD. The V gene end was trimmed by 6 bases and the J gene end by 12 bases; junction bases not matched to a gene: 20. CDR3 length equals 16 residues. The CDR3 DNA follows: TGTGCCATCAGCTCCGGGACAGGGGTTTTTCGAGAGACCCGGTACTTC. Protein: CAISSGTGVFRETRYF.

The sample holds a few counts of this clonotype. The chain uses TRBV11-2 and TRBJ2-2, with TRBD1 identical over 10 bases. V lost 1 base and J lost 7; bases outside the gene matches: 6. Germline V CDR1 and CDR2: SGHAT, FQNNGV. The CDR3 length is 16 residues. The CDR3 spells CASSLVLTGGGGELFF. The CDR3 DNA reads as TGTGCCAGCAGCTTAGTCCTGACAGGGGGCGGCGGGGAGCTGTTTTTT.

There are many counts of this clonotype. The chain has TRBV12-3 or TRBV12-4 and TRBJ2-7, with D perhaps matching TRBD2 (5 bases). CDR3 size: 15 residues. V shed 3 bases and J shed 7 bases, with 19 bases lying between them. CDR3 sequence: CASSLTPGNYGEQYF. CDR3 sequence (DNA): TGTGCCAGCAGTTTGACTCCGGGGAACTATGGTGAGCAGTACTTC.

A few counts support this clonotype. The J gene is TRBJ2-6, the V gene TRBV10-3; D is undetermined. V gave up 6 bases and J gave up 0 bases, with 6 bases separating them. The CDR3 extends over 14 amino acids. Looked up from germline, CDR1 is ENHRY and CDR2 is SYGVKD. CDR3 nucleotide sequence: TGTGCCATCAGGATTAGCTCTGGGGCCAACGTCCTGACTTTC. Its translation: CAIRISSGANVLTF.

This clonotype was counted a few times. The chain recombines TRBV12-3 or TRBV12-4 with TRBJ2-5, with 8 bases that match TRBD1. Trimming at V came to 7 bases and at J to 3 bases, leaving 4 bases not matched to a gene. The CDR3 totals 13 residues. CDR3 sequence reads: CASISTGEETQYF. CDR3 sequence (DNA): TGTGCCAGCATTTCGACAGGGGAAGAGACCCAGTACTTC.

Comment on this clonotype: The germline gene is not matched at one end of the junction; a read error may be the cause. The chain couples TRBV4-2 to TRBJ1-2, with D possibly TRBD1 on 6 matching bases. CDR3 length: 15 residues. The V gene's germline CDR1 is LGHNA and CDR2 YNFKEQ. This CDR3 reads CASSQVGETVGGYTF. CDR3 DNA: TGTGCCAGCAGCCAAGTTGGGGAGACAGTTGGGGGCTACACCTTT.

CDR3 protein: CASSLGLDNSPLHF. The CDR3 DNA sequence: TGCGCCAGCAGCTTAGGTCTCGATAATTCACCCCTCCACTTT. The chain uses TRBV4-1 and TRBJ1-6; D not resolved. Germline assignment: CDR1 MGHRA and CDR2 YSYEKL. The ends were cut back, 5 bases at V and 5 bases at J, with 10 bases in the middle. This CDR3 has 14 amino acids.

V gene TRBV5-1 combines with J gene TRBJ2-1, with 10 bases that match TRBD2. The CDR3 is 14 residues long. Germline V gene sequence: CDR1 SGHRS, CDR2 YFSETQ. J was trimmed by 7 bases and V by 4 bases; bases with no gene match: 5. The chain's CDR3 is CASSLGLAMNEQFF. The CDR3 DNA sequence: TGCGCCAGCAGCCTGGGACTAGCGATGAATGAGCAGTTCTTC. Together with reference TRBV5-1 and TRBJ2-1, the CDR3 gives the full variable domain: KAGVTQTPRYLIKTRGQQVTLSCSPISGHRSVSWYQQTPGQGLQFLFEYFSETQRNKGNFPGRFSGRQFSNSRSEMNVSTLELGDSALYLCASSLGLAMNEQFFGPGTRLTVL.

With regard to this clonotype: This clone may be a read error of a much larger clone one base away. The chain links TRBV29-1 to TRBJ2-7, with a weak D call TRBD1 (6 bases). V lost 7 bases, J lost 3 bases, and 13 bases lay in between. Germline assignment: CDR1 SQVTM and CDR2 ANQGSEA. The CDR3 spans 12 residues. CDR3 in DNA: TGCAGCGCTCTCAGGGGCCGCTACGAGCAGTACTTC. As protein: CSALRGRYEQYF.

V is TRBV4-3 and J is TRBJ2-6, with TRBD1 matching 7 bases. From germline, CDR1 is LGHNA and CDR2 YSLEER. Trimming cost V 1 base and J 2 bases; bases outside gene matches: 11. The CDR3 has 19 residues. The CDR3 DNA follows: TGCGCCAGCAGCCAAGGACAGGGCACTGTATTTGCTGGGGCCAACGTCCTGACTTTC. It translates to CASSQGQGTVFAGANVLTF.

The table lists this clonotype with a few counts. Its ends do not fully match the called genes, so a read error is possible. The rearrangement joins TRBV28 to TRBJ2-5; 11 nucleotides match TRBD2. The CDR3 is 16 amino acids. Germline values: CDR1 MDHEN, CDR2 SYDVKM. In nucleotides, the CDR3 is TGTGCCAGCAGTTCCCCCGGACTAGCGGGTCAAGAGACCCGGTACTTC. Its protein is CASSSPGLAGQETRYF.

The chain has TRBV5-5 and TRBJ1-5; D uncertain. This CDR3 region has 14 residues. CDR1 is SGHKS and CDR2 is YYEKEE in the germline V gene (reference sequence). V was cut by 1 base and J by 6 bases, with 11 bases left in between. The CDR3, as DNA: TGTGCCAGCAGCTTGACGGTGACGAGTCAGCCCCAGCATTTT. Translated, it gives CASSLTVTSQPQHF.

The chain combines TRBV5-1 with TRBJ1-4; no firm D call. The CDR3 length is 17 residues. The V and J ends lost 0 bases and 2 bases respectively, with 14 bases between them. CDR1 SGHRS and CDR2 YFSETQ come from the germline V gene. CDR3 DNA sequence: TGCGCCAGCAGCTTGGCCACGGAGACCCTTACTAATGAAAAACTGTTTTTT. Protein product: CASSLATETLTNEKLFF. Combining the CDR3 with reference TRBV5-1 and TRBJ1-4 gives the whole variable domain KAGVTQTPRYLIKTRGQQVTLSCSPISGHRSVSWYQQTPGQGLQFLFEYFSETQRNKGNFPGRFSGRQFSNSRSEMNVSTLELGDSALYLCASSLATETLTNEKLFFGSGTQLSVL.

At least ten counts were recorded for this clonotype. The chain has TRBV9 and TRBJ1-2, with 8 bases that match TRBD1. From germline, CDR1 is SGDLS and CDR2 YYNGEE. There are 12 residues in the CDR3. J gave up 5 bases and V 6 bases, and 3 bases lay outside the gene matches. The CDR3 region has the DNA TGTGCCAGCACCACAGGGGGGTATGGCTACACCTTC. Amino acid sequence: CASTTGGYGYTF.

This clonotype showed up just a few times. V and J are TRBV30 and TRBJ2-1, with a possible D match to TRBD2 (6 bases). The germline CDR1 and CDR2 sequences are GTSNPN and SVGIG (reference sequence). The germline V and J ends were trimmed by 5 bases and 9 bases, with 20 bases remaining between them. This CDR3 comprises 14 residues. The CDR3 spells CAWCSGPTTVEQFF. The CDR3 DNA reads TGTGCCTGGTGTAGCGGACCCACCACGGTTGAGCAGTTCTTC.

CDR3 amino acids: CASGTPGTYGYTF. CDR3 DNA: TGTGCCAGCGGAACCCCGGGAACCTATGGCTACACCTTC. The gene calls are TRBV25-1 and TRBJ1-2; D is undetermined. CDR3 size: 13 residues. The ends were cut back, 8 bases at V and 4 bases at J, with 14 bases in the middle. Germline CDR1 MGHDK, CDR2 SYGVNS.

This clonotype was observed a few times. The gene calls are TRBV10-3 and TRBJ2-7, with D perhaps TRBD1 or TRBD2 (5 bases each). The V gene's germline CDR1 is ENHRY and CDR2 SYGVKD. This CDR3 spans 13 amino acids. With 7 bases removed from V and 2 bases from J, the gap between germline ends came to 12 bases. DNA for the CDR3: TGTGCCATCAATGGGGGACCCGCCTACGAGCAGTACTTC. As protein: CAINGGPAYEQYF.

The CDR3 loop reads CASSLVGEPALYGYTF. Written as DNA, the CDR3 is TGCGCCAGCAGCTTGGTGGGGGAACCAGCTTTGTATGGCTACACCTTC. This chain connects TRBV5-1 to TRBJ1-2, with D possibly TRBD1 on 5 matching bases. Germline lookup yields CDR1 SGHRS and CDR2 YFSETQ. The CDR3 runs 16 residues. Trimming shortened V by 0 bases and J by 5 bases, and 17 bases separated the two germline ends.

Details on this clonotype: A much larger clone differs from this one at a single base, so this may be a read error. The chain is built from TRBV12-3 or TRBV12-4 and TRBJ2-5; 11 bases line up with TRBD2. The CDR3 consists of 16 residues. J gave up 11 bases and V 1 base, and 12 bases lay outside the gene matches. The CDR3 DNA reads TGTGCCAGCAGTTTAGGGGGACTAGCGGATTACAATGAGCAGTACTTC. Residues: CASSLGGLADYNEQYF.

The J gene is TRBJ2-5, the V gene TRBV19; D might be TRBD1 (5 bases). Germline-derived CDR1 and CDR2 are LNHDA and SQIVND (reference sequence). V lost 0 bases and J 4 bases, leaving 15 bases between the germline ends. The CDR3 is 16 amino acids. CDR3 in amino acids: CASSIEGHLRGETQYF. Here the CDR3 DNA reads TGTGCCAGTAGTATAGAGGGGCACCTAAGGGGAGAGACCCAGTACTTC.